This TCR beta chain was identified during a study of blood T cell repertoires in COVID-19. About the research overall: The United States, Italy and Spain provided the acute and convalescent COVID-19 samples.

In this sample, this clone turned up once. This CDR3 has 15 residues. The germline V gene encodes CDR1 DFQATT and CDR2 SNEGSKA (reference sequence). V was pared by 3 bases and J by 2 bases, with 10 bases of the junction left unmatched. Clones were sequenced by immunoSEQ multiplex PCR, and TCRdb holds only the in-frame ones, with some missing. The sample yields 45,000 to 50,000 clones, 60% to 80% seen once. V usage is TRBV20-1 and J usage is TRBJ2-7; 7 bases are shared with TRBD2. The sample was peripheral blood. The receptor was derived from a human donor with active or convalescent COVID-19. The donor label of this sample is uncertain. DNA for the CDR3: TGCAGTGCTAGTGTGGCTAGCGGTTTCACCTACGAGCAGTACTTC. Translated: CSASVASGFTYEQYF.